This T cell receptor beta chain came from a study of beta chain features in type 1 diabetes listed by TCRdb under 2018. As for the study more broadly: Mean age, gender distribution, total cell number and subset yield were not different between patients and healthy donors. A total of 107,917,701 sorted cells were examined across all samples, and the number of cells per subset was strongly correlated with RNA yield. In the study, TCRB repertoires of sorted circulating CD4+ T cell subsets from recently diagnosed type 1 diabetes patients were compared with those of matched healthy donors. Regulatory and stem cell-like memory subsets were isolated from only 8 patients and 8 healthy donors, whereas naive and central memory subsets came from all 30 or so donors.

Each donor gave one peripheral blood draw, about 110 mL on average, collected into heparinised tubes. A BD FACSAria II was used to sort naive, central memory, regulatory and stem cell-like memory CD4+ T cells with a panel that included CD45RO, CCR7, CD25, CD127, CD95 and CD27. A purity above 95% was achieved for all sorted populations. PBMCs were isolated right away by Lymphoprep density gradient centrifugation and were stained directly, without culture. So that batch effects would be minimized, each experiment stained and sorted samples in pairs, pairing one healthy donor with one patient. About this clone itself: Its target antigen remains unknown. Base qualities are not recorded, but no much larger clone differs from it by a single base.

The germline V gene yields MGHDK for CDR1 and SYGVNS for CDR2. From its cysteine to its phenylalanine, the CDR3 spans 17 amino acids. Only the CDR3 DNA is retained, 51 bases long and in frame from the first base. Clipping removes 4 bases from V and 2 bases from J, with 10 as the unmatched junction base count. General findings and caveats noted by the study authors: Because cDNA was sequenced instead of genomic DNA, activated cells with high expression could be over-represented, although the groups did not differ in activation or CD3 levels. PCR might favor shorter templates, but patient and control samples were amplified and corrected together, so any skew would affect both groups equally. Only small numbers of individuals were included in the HLA sub-analyses, which left unresolved whether HLA type had any influence on TCRB rearrangement. Type 1 diabetes patients showed a moderate but significant shortening of TCRB CDR3 length in all four CD4+ subsets. Naive, central memory and regulatory TCRB repertoires appeared more similar among patients than among healthy donors. At VDJ recombination sites, type 1 diabetes patients had fewer insertions and more deleted nucleotides, which implies abnormalities in thymic rearrangement.

The entire isolated RNA was reverse transcribed using the High Capacity cDNA Reverse Transcription Kit, and thus expressed TCRB transcripts were sequenced. Deep immunoSEQ sequencing was performed on naive, central memory and regulatory T cell samples, with an average of roughly 3.3 million total reads per sample. After sorted cells were lysed in RLT buffer, RNA was extracted with DNase-treated RNeasy Micro or Mini kits, with the choice depending on cell number. To prevent cross-contamination, each cell subset was processed individually, whereas patient and healthy donor samples were processed jointly. TCRB sequences were amplified from cDNA with the immunoSEQ multiplex PCR, producing 87-bp fragments spanning the CDR3 region. Sequencing of the amplicons was done on the Illumina HiSeq platform. The published analysis was carried out like this. Synthetic template baselines were used to correct PCR bias computationally, reads within Hamming distance 2 were collapsed together, and singletons that could not be merged were discarded. Reads were aligned against IMGT so that V, D and J genes, CDR3 length and insertions or deletions at six rearrangement sites could be assigned. Within each subset, clonotype counts were normalized to sorted cell number, and only after that were true diversity and Gini coefficients computed with the tcR R package. Repertoire sharing was quantified using the overlap coefficient calculated on TCRB nucleotide sequences. Out-of-frame TCRB sequences from naive cells were analyzed as a proxy for the pre-selection repertoire. The source is immuneACCESS, and TCRdb retained only in-frame sequences with V and J called. Part of the clones is not carried over; for the studies checked, unresolved V genes explain less than half of this, and the remainder is unexplained. V, J and clone size were drawn from that table, and D and trimming were deduced from the DNA. This sample lists under 950,000 clones; roughly a sixth were detected once. The ten largest clones add up to about 0.02% of the sample.

Sequencing was performed on naive CD4+ T cells from blood. Explained via the paper, the cell subset or site label denotes: true naive CD4+ T cells. This clonotype was obtained from a woman between 18 and 29 years old in good health. The sequence links TRBV25-1 to TRBJ2-1; the central 8 bases match TRBD1. Read as DNA, the sequence is TGTGCCAGCAGTGCAACCGCCGGGACAGGCACCTACAATGAGCAGTTCTTC. Its translation reads: CASSATAGTGTYNEQFF.